One and the same sample provided the 9 T cell receptor beta chains below, sequenced in a study of cytomegalovirus exposure and HLA in healthy donors. The PCR was carried out with 60 Vbeta primers and 13 Jbeta primers. This table comes from immunoSEQ multiplex PCR, and its TCRdb copy is limited to in-frame clones, with some not included. The sample has over 120,000 clones; about four fifths are singletons. The sample was PBMCs. The source is a man aged 40-50 years in good health and CMV-seronegative.

The chain links TRBV21-1 to TRBJ2-7; the DNA was not compared with TRBD1, the D call given in the table. TRBV21-1 is classified as a pseudogene. This CDR3 contains 15 residues. DNA of the CDR3: TGTGCCAGCAGCTTCCGGGACAGGGGACCCCACGAGCAGTACTTC. Translated: CASSFRDRGPHEQYF.

This clone was recorded a few times. Other nucleotide sequences from this sample produce the same CDR3. The chain combines TRBV5-1 with TRBJ1-5; TRBD1 matches at 9 bases. V shed 0 bases and J 4 bases; nucleotides not matched to a gene: 2. CDR1 and CDR2 (germline): SGHRS, YFSETQ. CDR3 length: 15 residues. This chain's CDR3 is CASSLDRGPNQPQHF. The CDR3 bases are TGCGCCAGCAGCTTGGACAGGGGGCCTAATCAGCCCCAGCATTTT.

The J gene is TRBJ2-3, the V gene TRBV18, with 12 bases aligning to TRBD2. After removal of 1 base from V and 0 bases from J, the junction contained 5 bases not matched to a gene. CDR1 KGHSH and CDR2 LQKENI come from the germline V gene. The CDR3 has 18 residues. The CDR3 region has the DNA TGTGCCAGCTCACCACAGACTAGCGGGGGCCTTAGCACAGATACGCAGTATTTT. It codes for CASSPQTSGGLSTDTQYF. The whole variable domain, remainder taken from reference TRBV18 and TRBJ2-3, is NAGVMQNPRHLVRRRGQEARLRCSPMKGHSHVYWYRQLPEEGLKFMVYLQKENIIDESGMPKERFSAEFPKEGPSILRIQQVVRGDSAAYFCASSPQTSGGLSTDTQYFGPGTRLTVL.

V is TRBV7-2 and J is TRBJ2-1; 12 nucleotides match TRBD2. After removal of 0 bases from V and 15 bases from J, the junction contained 6 bases not matched to a gene. This CDR3 region has 14 residues. Germline-derived CDR1 and CDR2 are SGHTA and FQGNSA. This CDR3 is CASSLALAGGRMFF. The CDR3 DNA is TGTGCCAGCAGCTTAGCGCTAGCGGGGGGGAGGATGTTCTTC.

V is TRBV2 and J is TRBJ1-5; D remains unclear. This CDR3 spans 16 amino acids. Trimming stripped 2 bases from V and 1 base from J, with 12 bases between. Germline V gene lookup returns CDR1 SNHLY and CDR2 FYNNEI. The chain's CDR3 is CASSELGRISNQPQHF. CDR3 DNA: TGTGCCAGCAGTGAATTAGGGAGGATAAGCAATCAGCCCCAGCATTTT.

The J gene is TRBJ2-7, the V gene TRBV19; 8 positions agree with TRBD1. The CDR3 spans 14 residues. Trimming cost V 1 base and J 2 bases; bases outside gene matches: 1. Germline CDR1 LNHDA, CDR2 SQIVND (reference sequence). The CDR3 region has the DNA TGTGCCAGTAGTATAGTGACAGGGGCCTACGAGCAGTACTTC. This gives the protein CASSIVTGAYEQYF.

This sequence joins TRBV28 and TRBJ1-5; 7 nucleotides match TRBD1. The CDR3 length is 15 residues. The junction had 7 bases not matched to a gene; V was cut back by 6 bases and J by 2 bases. Germline assignment: CDR1 MDHEN and CDR2 SYDVKM. CDR3 sequence (DNA): TGTGCCAGCAGGCAACGACAGGGCGGCAATCAGCCCCAGCATTTT. It encodes CASRQRQGGNQPQHF.

The rearrangement joins TRBV6-5 to TRBJ2-2; D is perhaps TRBD2 (7 bases). The germline CDR1 and CDR2 sequences are MNHEY and SVGAGI. The CDR3 is 15 amino acids. V was cut by 2 bases and J by 6 bases, with 13 bases left in between. The CDR3 DNA follows: TGTGCCAGCAGTTACACGGGGGGCCGGGCCGGGGAGCTGTTTTTT. Translating it yields CASSYTGGRAGELFF.

The rearrangement uses TRBV5-1 and TRBJ1-1; 9 bases align to TRBD1. Germline V gene sequence: CDR1 SGHRS, CDR2 YFSETQ. V shed 5 bases and J 1 base; nucleotides not matched to a gene: 3. CDR3 length: 14 amino acids. Here the CDR3 reads CASSRDRANTEAFF. The CDR3 DNA is TGCGCCAGCAGTCGGGACAGGGCGAACACTGAAGCTTTCTTT.